Following are 7 T cell receptor beta chains from one sample sequenced in a study of vaccination and CD4 T cells after COVID-19. In TCRdb, the PCR reads were re-called with MiXCR into one record per CDR3 protein. The sample yields tens of thousands of distinct CDR3 sequences, 49% seen once. The time point was: late sampling 161 to 241 days after vaccination in a few convalescent patients. The material sequenced was CD4+ T cells from blood, taken about 7 months after SARS-CoV-2 vaccination. The receptors originated from a human donor who had recovered from COVID-19.

V is TRBV20-1 and J is TRBJ2-7; 7 bases are shared with TRBD2. The CDR3 runs to 14 residues. Trimming cost V 6 bases and J 0 bases; bases outside gene matches: 8. CDR1 is DFQATT, CDR2 SNEGSKA, per germline (reference sequence). Written as DNA, the CDR3 is TGCAGTGCGCGGGGACTATCGAGCTCCTACGAGCAGTACTTC. This gives the protein CSARGLSSSYEQYF.

J is TRBJ2-1 and V is TRBV6-2 or TRBV6-3; D ambiguous. Trimming left V 7 bases short and J 2 bases short, with 6 bases between. Germline values: CDR1 MNHEY, CDR2 SVGEGT. The CDR3 has 12 residues. CDR3 DNA sequence: TGTGCCAGCATCAACCCCTACAATGAGCAGTTCTTC. Residues: CASINPYNEQFF.

The chain links TRBV15 to TRBJ2-7, with D maybe TRBD2 (6 bases). Germline V gene data show CDR1 as LNHNV and CDR2 as YYDKDF (reference sequence). CDR3 length: 15 residues. V was trimmed by 0 bases and J by 3 bases, leaving 12 bases between them. CDR3 region: CATSRDRGGNYEQYF. In DNA, the CDR3 is TGTGCCACCAGCAGAGATCGAGGAGGGAACTACGAGCAGTACTTC.

This clonotype has more than one count but fewer than ten. This chain connects TRBV7-9 to TRBJ1-1; perhaps TRBD1 as D (6 bases). CDR3 length equals 15 residues. The V end lost 1 base, the J end lost 4 bases, and 13 bases lay between the germline ends. The germline V gene has CDR1 SEHNR and CDR2 FQNEAQ (reference sequence). CDR3 bases: TGTGCCAGCAGCTTAGAGGTTTCCAGGGGCACTGAAGCTTTCTTT. Its translation: CASSLEVSRGTEAFF.

The V gene is TRBV20-1, the J gene TRBJ2-4, with a tentative D call TRBD1 (5 bases). Germline lookup yields CDR1 DFQATT and CDR2 SNEGSKA (reference sequence). This CDR3 comprises 14 residues. V was pared by 3 bases and J by 6 bases, with 15 bases between. CDR3 loop: CSASMFSQGNIQYF. The CDR3 DNA reads as TGCAGTGCTAGTATGTTTAGTCAGGGAAACATTCAGTACTTC.

Only a few counts were recorded for this clonotype. The rearrangement links TRBV27 to TRBJ1-6; TRBD1 matches 10 bases. CDR3 length: 18 residues. Germline CDR1 reads MNHEY; CDR2 reads SMNVEV (reference sequence). Trimming removed 2 bases from V and 0 bases from J; junction bases left unmatched: 4. The CDR3 spells CASSLGTGAPSYNSPLHF. In DNA form, the CDR3 reads TGTGCCAGCAGTTTAGGGACAGGGGCTCCCTCCTATAATTCACCCCTCCACTTT.

This clonotype was recorded a few times. The rearrangement links TRBV15 to TRBJ2-7, with D tentatively TRBD2 (5 bases). The V end was cut by 2 bases, the J end by 3 bases, with 14 bases between. This CDR3 contains 15 residues. Looked up from germline, CDR1 is LNHNV and CDR2 is YYDKDF (reference sequence). DNA for the CDR3: TGTGCCACCAGCAGACCAGCGGACGGCGACTACGAGCAGTACTTC. Its protein is CATSRPADGDYEQYF.